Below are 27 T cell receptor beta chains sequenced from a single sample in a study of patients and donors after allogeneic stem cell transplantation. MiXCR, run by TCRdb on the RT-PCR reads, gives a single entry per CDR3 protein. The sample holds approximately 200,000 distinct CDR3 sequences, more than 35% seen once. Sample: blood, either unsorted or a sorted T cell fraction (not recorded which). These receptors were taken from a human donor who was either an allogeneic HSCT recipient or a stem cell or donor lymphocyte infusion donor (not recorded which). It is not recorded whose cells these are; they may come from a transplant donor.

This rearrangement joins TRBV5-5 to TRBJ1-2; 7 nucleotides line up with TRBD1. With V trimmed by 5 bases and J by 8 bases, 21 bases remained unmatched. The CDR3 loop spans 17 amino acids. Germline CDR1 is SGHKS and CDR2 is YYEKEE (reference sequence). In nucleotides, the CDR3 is TGTGCCAGCAGATGGGACCCCCGGGCAGGGGGATTTTTGGGCTACACCTTC. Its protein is CASRWDPRAGGFLGYTF.

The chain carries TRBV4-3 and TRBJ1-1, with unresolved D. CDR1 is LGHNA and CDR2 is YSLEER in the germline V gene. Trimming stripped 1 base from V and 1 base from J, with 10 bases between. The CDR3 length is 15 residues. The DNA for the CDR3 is TGCGCCAGCAGCCAAGGAAGGCTCCGGAACACTGAAGCTTTCTTT. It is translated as CASSQGRLRNTEAFF.

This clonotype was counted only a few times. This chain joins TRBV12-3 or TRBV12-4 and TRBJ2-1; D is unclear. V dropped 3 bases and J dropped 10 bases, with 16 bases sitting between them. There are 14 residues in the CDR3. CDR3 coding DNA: TGTGCCAGCAGTTTTGGGCACCCAACTTTAGAGCAGTTCTTC. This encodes CASSFGHPTLEQFF.

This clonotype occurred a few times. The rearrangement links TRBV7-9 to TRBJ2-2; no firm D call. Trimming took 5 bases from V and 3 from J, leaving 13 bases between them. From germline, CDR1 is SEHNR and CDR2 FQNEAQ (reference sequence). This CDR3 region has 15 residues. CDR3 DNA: TGTGCCAGCAGCCCCCTGACTGATTACACCGGGGAGCTGTTTTTT. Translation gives CASSPLTDYTGELFF.

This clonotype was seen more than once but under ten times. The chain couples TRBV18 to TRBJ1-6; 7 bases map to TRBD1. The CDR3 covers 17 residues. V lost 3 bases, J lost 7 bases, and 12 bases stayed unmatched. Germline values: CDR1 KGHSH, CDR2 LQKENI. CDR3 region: CASSPVKGGGSNSPLHF. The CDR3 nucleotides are TGTGCCAGCTCACCGGTGAAAGGGGGCGGGTCGAATTCACCCCTCCACTTT.

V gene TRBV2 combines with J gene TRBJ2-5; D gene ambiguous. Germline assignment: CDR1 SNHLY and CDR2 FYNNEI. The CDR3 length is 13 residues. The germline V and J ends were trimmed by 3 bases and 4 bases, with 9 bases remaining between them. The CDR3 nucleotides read TGTGCCAGCAGTGAGGTCATTGCAGAGACCCAGTACTTC. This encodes CASSEVIAETQYF.

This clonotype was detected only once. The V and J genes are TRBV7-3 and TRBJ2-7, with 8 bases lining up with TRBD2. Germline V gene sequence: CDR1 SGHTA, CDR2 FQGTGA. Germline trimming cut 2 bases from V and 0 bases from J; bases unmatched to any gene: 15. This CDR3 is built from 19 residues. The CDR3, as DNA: TGTGCCAGCAGCTTACGTCCGGGCGCTAGCGGGCGAAGCTCCTACGAGCAGTACTTC. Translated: CASSLRPGASGRSSYEQYF.

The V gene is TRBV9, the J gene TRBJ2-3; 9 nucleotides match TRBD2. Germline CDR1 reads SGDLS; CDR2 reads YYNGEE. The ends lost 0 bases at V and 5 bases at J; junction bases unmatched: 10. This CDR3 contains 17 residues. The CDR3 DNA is TGTGCCAGCAGCGTAGATCCAGCGGGGGGCCTTATAGATACGCAGTATTTT. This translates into CASSVDPAGGLIDTQYF.

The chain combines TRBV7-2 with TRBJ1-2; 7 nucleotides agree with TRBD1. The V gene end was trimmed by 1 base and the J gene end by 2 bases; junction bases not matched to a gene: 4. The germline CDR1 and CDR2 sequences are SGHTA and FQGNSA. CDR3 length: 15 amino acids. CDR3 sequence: CASSLEGGRNYGYTF. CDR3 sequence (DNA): TGTGCCAGCAGCTTAGAAGGGGGCAGAAACTATGGCTACACCTTC. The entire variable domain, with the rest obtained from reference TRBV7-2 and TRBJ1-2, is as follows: GAGVSQSPSNKVTEKGKDVELRCDPISGHTALYWYRQSLGQGLEFLIYFQGNSAPDKSGLPSDRFSAERTGGSVSTLTIQRTQQEDSAVYLCASSLEGGRNYGYTFGSGTRLTVV.

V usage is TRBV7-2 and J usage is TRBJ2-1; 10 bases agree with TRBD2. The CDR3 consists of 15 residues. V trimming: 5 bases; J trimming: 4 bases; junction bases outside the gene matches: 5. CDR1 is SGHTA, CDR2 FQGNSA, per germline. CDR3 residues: CASSQTSGPYNEQFF. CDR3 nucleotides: TGTGCCAGCAGCCAGACTAGCGGGCCTTACAATGAGCAGTTCTTC.

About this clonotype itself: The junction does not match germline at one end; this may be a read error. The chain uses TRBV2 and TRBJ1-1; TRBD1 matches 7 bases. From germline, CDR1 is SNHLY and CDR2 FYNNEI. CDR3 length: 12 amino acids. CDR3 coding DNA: TGTGCCAGCAGTGTCCATAACGGACAGGAGATCTTT. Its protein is CASSVHNGQEIF. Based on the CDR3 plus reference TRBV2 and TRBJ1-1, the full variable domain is EPEVTQTPSHQVTQMGQEVILRCVPISNHLYFYWYRQILGQKVEFLVSFYNNEISEKSEIFDDQFSVERPDGSNFTLKIRSTKLEDSAMYFCASSVHNGQEIFGQGTRLTVV.

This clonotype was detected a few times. In DNA, the CDR3 is TGTGCCAGCAGTAACGGACAGGCCGTGCATCCCCAGCATTTT. Translation: CASSNGQAVHPQHF. This rearrangement joins TRBV12-3 or TRBV12-4 to TRBJ1-5, with 7 bases fitting TRBD1. The CDR3 has 14 amino acids. J lost 10 bases, V lost 5 bases, and 11 bases had no gene match.

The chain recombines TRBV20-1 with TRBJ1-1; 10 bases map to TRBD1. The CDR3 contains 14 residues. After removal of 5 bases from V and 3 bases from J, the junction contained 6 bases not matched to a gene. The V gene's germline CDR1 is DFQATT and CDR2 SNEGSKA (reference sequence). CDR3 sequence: CSAFPGTGDTEAFF. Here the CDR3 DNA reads TGCAGTGCTTTTCCCGGGACAGGGGACACTGAAGCTTTCTTT.

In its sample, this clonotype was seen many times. The CDR3 loop reads CASSFAGVPYEQYF. CDR3 nucleotide sequence: TGCGCCAGCAGCTTCGCGGGGGTACCCTACGAGCAGTACTTC. This chain links TRBV5-1 with TRBJ2-7; 7 nucleotides line up with TRBD2. The V gene end was trimmed by 2 bases and the J gene end by 2 bases; junction bases not matched to a gene: 4. This CDR3 comprises 14 residues. Germline V CDR1 and CDR2: SGHRS, YFSETQ.

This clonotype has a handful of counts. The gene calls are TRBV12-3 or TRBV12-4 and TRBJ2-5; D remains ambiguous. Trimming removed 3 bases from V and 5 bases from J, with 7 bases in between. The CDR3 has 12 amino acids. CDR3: CASSFGVETQYF. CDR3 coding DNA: TGTGCCAGCAGTTTTGGGGTCGAGACCCAGTACTTC.

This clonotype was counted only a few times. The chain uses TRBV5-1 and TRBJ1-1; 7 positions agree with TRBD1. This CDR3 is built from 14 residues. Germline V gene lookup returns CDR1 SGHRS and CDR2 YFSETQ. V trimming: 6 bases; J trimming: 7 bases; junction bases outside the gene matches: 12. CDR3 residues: CASIQNPGQSEAFF. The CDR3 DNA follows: TGCGCCAGCATCCAAAACCCGGGACAGAGTGAAGCTTTCTTT.

In DNA, the CDR3 is TGCGCCAGCAGCTTCCGGGACAGGGAGGGAGAGCAGTTCTTC. Translated: CASSFRDREGEQFF. The chain carries TRBV5-1 and TRBJ2-1, with TRBD1 identical over 9 bases. CDR1 is SGHRS and CDR2 is YFSETQ in the germline V gene. The CDR3 has 14 amino acids. After removal of 2 bases from V and 10 bases from J, the junction contained 7 bases not matched to a gene.

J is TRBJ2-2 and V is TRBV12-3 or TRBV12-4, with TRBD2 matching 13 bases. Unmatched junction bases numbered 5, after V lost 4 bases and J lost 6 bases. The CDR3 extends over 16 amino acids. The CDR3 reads CASSSNGLAGAGELFF. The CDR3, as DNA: TGTGCCAGCAGTTCTAACGGACTAGCGGGGGCCGGGGAGCTGTTTTTT.

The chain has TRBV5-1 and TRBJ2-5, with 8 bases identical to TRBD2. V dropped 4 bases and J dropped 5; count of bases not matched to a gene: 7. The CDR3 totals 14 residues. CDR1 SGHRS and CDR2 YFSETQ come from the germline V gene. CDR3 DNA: TGCGCCAGCAGCCCCGGGACTAGTGACGAGACCCAGTACTTC. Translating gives CASSPGTSDETQYF.

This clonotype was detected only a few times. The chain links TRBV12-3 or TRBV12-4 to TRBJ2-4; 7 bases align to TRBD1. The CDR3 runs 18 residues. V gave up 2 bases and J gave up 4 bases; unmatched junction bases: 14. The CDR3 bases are TGTGCCAGCAGTTTACCGAAACAGGGGCGCCCGGTTAAAAACATTCAGTACTTC. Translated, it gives CASSLPKQGRPVKNIQYF.

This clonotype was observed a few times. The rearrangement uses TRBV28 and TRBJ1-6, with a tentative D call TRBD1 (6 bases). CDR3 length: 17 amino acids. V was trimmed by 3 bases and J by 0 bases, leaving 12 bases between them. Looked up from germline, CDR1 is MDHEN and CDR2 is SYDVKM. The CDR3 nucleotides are TGTGCCAGCAGTTTTACAGGGTTGAGCTCCTATAATTCACCCCTCCACTTT. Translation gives CASSFTGLSSYNSPLHF.

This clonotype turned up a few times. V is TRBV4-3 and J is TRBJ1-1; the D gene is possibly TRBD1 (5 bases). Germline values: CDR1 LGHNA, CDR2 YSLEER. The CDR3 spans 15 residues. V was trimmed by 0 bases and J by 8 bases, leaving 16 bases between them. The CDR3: CASSQDSGGEREAFF. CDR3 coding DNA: TGCGCCAGCAGCCAAGATAGTGGAGGGGAGCGGGAAGCTTTCTTT.

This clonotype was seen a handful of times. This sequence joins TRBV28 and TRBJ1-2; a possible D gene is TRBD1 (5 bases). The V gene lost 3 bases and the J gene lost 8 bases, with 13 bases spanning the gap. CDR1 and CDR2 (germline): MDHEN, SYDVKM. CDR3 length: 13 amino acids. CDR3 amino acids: CASSFSHRGGYTF. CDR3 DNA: TGTGCCAGCAGTTTTTCTCATCGGGGCGGCTACACCTTC.

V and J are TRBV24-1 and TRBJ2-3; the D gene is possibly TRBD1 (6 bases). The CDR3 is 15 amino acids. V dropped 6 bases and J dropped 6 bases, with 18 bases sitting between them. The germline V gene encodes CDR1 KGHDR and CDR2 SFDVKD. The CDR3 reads CATSSRGGFLDTQYF. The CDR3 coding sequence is TGTGCCACCAGTAGCAGGGGTGGGTTTTTGGATACGCAGTATTTT.

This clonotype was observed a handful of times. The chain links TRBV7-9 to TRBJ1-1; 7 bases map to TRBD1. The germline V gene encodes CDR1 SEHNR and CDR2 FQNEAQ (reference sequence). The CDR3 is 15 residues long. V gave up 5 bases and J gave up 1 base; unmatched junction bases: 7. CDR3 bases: TGTGCCAGCAGCCGTCTAGGGGGCTGGAACACTGAAGCTTTCTTT. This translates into CASSRLGGWNTEAFF.

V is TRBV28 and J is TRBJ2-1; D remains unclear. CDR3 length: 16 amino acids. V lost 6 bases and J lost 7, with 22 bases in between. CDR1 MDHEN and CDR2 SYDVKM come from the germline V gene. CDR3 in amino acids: CASSQINFAASNEQFF. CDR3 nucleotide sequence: TGTGCCAGCAGCCAAATTAATTTTGCGGCGAGTAATGAGCAGTTCTTC.

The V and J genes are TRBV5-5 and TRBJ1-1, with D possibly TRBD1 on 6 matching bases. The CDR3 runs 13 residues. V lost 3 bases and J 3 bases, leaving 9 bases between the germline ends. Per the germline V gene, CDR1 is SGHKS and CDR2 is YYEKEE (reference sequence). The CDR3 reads CASSWDKDTEAFF. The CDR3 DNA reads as TGTGCCAGCAGCTGGGACAAAGACACTGAAGCTTTCTTT.